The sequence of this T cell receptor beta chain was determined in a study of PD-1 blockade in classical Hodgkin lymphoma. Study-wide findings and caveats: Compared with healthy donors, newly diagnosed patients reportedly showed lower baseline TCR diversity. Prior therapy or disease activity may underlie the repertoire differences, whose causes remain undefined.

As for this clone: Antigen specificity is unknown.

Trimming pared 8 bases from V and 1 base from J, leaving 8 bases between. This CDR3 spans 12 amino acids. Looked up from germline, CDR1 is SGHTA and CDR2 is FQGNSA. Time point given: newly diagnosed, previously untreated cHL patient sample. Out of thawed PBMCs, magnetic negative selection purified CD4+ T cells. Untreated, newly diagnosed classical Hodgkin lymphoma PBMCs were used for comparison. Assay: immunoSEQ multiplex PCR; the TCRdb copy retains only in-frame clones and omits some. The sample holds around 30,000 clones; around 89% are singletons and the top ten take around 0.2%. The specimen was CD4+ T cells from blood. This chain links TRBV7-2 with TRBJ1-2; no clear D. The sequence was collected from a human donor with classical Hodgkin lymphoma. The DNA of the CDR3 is TGTGCCAGCGATCGGGTTAACTATGGCTACACCTTC. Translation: CASDRVNYGYTF.